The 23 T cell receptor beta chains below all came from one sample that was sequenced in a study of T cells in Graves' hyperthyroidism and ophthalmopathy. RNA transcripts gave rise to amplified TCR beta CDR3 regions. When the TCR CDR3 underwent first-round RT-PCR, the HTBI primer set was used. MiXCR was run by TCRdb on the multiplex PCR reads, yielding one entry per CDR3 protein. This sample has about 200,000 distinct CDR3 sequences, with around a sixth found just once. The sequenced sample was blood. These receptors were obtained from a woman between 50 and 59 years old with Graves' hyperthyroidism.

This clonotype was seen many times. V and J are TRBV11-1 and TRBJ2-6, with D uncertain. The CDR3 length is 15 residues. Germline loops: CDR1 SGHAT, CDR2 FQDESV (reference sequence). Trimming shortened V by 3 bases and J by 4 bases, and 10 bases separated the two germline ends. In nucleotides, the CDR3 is TGTGCCAGCAGCTTCGAACCGTCCGGGGCCAACGTCCTGACTTTC. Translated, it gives CASSFEPSGANVLTF.

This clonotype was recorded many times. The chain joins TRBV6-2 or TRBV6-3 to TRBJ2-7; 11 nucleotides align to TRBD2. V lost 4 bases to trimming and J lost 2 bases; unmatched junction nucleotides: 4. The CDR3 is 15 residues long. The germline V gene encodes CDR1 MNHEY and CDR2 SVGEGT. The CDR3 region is CASSSPGLAAYEQYF. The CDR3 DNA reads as TGTGCCAGCAGTTCCCCGGGACTAGCGGCCTACGAGCAGTACTTC.

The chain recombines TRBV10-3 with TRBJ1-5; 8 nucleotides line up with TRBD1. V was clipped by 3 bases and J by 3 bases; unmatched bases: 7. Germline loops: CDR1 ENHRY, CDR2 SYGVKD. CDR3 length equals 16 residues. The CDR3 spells CAISDPDRGFNQPQHF. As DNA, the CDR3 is TGTGCCATCAGTGACCCCGACAGGGGTTTCAATCAGCCCCAGCATTTT.

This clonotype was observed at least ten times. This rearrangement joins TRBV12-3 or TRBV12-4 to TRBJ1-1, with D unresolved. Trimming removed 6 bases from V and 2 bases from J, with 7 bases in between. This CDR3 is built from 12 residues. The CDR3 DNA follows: TGTGCCAGCAGGGGCGCCAACACTGAAGCTTTCTTT. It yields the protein CASRGANTEAFF.

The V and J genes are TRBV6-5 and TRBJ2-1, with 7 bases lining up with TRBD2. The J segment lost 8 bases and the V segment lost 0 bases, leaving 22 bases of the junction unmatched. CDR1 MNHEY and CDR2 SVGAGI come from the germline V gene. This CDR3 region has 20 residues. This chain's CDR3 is CASSYSMGLAAGGGRDEQFF. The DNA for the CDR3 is TGTGCCAGCAGTTACTCGATGGGCCTAGCGGCCGGGGGTGGGAGAGATGAGCAGTTCTTC.

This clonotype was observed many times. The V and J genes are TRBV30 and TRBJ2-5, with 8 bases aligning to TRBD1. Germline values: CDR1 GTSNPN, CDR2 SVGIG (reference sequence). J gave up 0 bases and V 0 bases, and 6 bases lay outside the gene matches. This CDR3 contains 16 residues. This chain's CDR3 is CAWSVFRGQYQETQYF. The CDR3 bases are TGTGCCTGGAGTGTGTTCAGGGGGCAGTACCAAGAGACCCAGTACTTC.

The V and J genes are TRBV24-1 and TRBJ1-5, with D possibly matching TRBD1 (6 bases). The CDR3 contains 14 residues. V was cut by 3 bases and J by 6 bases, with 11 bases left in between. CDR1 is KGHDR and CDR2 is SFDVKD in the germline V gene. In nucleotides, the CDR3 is TGTGCCACCAGTGATCATAAGGGGGGTCAGCCCCAGCATTTT. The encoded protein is CATSDHKGGQPQHF.

CDR3 nucleotides: TGTGCCTGGAGTGTAAGGTGGAGCCAAGCCTACGAGCAGTACTTC. Its translation: CAWSVRWSQAYEQYF. The chain links TRBV30 to TRBJ2-7; D call uncertain. V was clipped by 0 bases and J by 2 bases, with 14 bases between them. The germline CDR1 and CDR2 sequences are GTSNPN and SVGIG (reference sequence). CDR3 size: 15 residues.

CDR3 in DNA: TGCGCCAGCAGCTTCGCAAGCGGGAGTGGGCAGTTCTTC. Amino acid sequence: CASSFASGSGQFF. The chain combines TRBV5-1 with TRBJ2-1, with 8 nucleotides matching TRBD2. The CDR3 sequence is 13 residues long. Germline CDR1 is SGHRS and CDR2 is YFSETQ. V lost 2 bases to trimming and J lost 12 bases; unmatched junction nucleotides: 7.

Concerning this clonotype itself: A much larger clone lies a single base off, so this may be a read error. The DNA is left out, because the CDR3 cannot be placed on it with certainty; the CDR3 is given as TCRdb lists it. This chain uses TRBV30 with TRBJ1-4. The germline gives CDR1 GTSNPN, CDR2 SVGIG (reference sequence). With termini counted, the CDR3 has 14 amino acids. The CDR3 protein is CAWGIGTANEKLSF.

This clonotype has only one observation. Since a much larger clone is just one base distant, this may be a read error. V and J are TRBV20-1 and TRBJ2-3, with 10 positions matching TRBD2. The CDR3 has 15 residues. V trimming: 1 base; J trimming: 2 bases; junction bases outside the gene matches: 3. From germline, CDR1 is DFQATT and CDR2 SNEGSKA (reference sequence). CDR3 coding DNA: TGCAGTGCTAGAGTACTAGCGGGGATCACAGATACGCAGTATTTT. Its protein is CSARVLAGITDTQYF.

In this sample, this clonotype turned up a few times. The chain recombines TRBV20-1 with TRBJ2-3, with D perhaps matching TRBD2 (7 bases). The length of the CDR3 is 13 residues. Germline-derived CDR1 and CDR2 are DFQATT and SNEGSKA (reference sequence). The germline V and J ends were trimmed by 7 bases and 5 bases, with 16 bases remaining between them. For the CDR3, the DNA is TGCAGTGTCAGGGGTAGGGGGGGAGATACGCAGTATTTT. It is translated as CSVRGRGGDTQYF.

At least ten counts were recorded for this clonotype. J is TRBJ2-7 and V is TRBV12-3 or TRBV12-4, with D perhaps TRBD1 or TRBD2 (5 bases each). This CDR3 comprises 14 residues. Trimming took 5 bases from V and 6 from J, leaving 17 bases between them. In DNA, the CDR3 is TGTGCCAGCAGTGATTGGGACCCAAAGGTCGAGCAGTACTTC. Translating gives CASSDWDPKVEQYF.

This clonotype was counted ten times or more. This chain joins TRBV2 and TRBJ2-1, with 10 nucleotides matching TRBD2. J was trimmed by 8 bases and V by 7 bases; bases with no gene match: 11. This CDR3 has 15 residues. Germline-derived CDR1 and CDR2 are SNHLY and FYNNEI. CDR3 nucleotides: TGTGCCAGCAAAGTGAGGGCTAGCGGGAGTGATGAGCAGTTCTTC. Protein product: CASKVRASGSDEQFF.

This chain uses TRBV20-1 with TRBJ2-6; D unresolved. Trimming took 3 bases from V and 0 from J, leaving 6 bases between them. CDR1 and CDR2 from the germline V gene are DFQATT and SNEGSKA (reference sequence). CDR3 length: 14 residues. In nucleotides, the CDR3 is TGCAGTGCTAGGTCCCTCTCTGGGGCCAACGTCCTGACTTTC. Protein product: CSARSLSGANVLTF.

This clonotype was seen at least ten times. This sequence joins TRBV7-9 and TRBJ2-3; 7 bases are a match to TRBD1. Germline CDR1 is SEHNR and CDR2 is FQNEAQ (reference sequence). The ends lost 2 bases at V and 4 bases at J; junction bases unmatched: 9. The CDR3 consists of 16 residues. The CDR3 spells CASSLNTGALADTQYF. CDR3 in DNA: TGTGCCAGCAGCTTAAATACAGGGGCGTTAGCAGATACGCAGTATTTT.

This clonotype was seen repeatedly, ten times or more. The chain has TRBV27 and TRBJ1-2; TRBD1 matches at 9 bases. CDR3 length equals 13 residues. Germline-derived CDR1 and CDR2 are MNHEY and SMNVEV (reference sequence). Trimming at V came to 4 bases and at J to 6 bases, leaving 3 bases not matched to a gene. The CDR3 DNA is TGTGCCAGCAGTTACCGGGACAGGGATGGCTACACCTTC. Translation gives CASSYRDRDGYTF.

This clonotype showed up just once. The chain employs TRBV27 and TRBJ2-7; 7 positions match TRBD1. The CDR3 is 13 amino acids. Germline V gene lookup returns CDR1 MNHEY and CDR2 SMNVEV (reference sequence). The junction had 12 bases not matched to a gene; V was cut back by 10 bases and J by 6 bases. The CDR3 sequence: CATSQGRLLEQYF. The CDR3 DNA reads TGTGCCACCTCACAGGGGCGCCTGCTCGAGCAGTACTTC.

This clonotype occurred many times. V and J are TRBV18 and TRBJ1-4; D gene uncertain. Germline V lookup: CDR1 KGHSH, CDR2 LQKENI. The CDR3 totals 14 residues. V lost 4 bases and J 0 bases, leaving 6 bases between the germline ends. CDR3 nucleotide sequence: TGTGCCAGCTCACAGGTTGCAACTAATGAAAAACTGTTTTTT. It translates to CASSQVATNEKLFF. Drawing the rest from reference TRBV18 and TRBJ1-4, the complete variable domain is NAGVMQNPRHLVRRRGQEARLRCSPMKGHSHVYWYRQLPEEGLKFMVYLQKENIIDESGMPKERFSAEFPKEGPSILRIQQVVRGDSAAYFCASSQVATNEKLFFGSGTQLSVL.

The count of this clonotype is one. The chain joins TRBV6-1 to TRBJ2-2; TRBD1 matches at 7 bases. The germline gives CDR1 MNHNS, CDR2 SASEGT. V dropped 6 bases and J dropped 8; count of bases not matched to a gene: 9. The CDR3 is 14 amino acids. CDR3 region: CASRTGTALGELFF. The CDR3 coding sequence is TGTGCCAGCAGAACCGGGACAGCTTTGGGGGAGCTGTTTTTT.

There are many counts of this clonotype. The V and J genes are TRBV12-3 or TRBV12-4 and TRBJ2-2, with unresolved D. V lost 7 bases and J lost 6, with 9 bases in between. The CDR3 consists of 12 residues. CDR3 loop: CASTTNPGELFF. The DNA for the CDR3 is TGTGCCAGCACCACGAATCCCGGGGAGCTGTTTTTT.

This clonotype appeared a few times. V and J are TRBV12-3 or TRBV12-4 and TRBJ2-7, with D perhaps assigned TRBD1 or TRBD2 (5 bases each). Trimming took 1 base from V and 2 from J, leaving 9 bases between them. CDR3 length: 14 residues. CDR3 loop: CASSLVGGTYEQYF. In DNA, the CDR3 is TGTGCCAGCAGTTTAGTTGGGGGAACCTACGAGCAGTACTTC.

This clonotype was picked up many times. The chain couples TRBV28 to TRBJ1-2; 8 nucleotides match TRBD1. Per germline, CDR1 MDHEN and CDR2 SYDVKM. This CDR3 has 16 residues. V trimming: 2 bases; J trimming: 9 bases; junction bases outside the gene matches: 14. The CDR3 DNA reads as TGTGCCAGCAGTTTAATCCATACAGGGGGTCCGGTCCGCTACACCTTC. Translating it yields CASSLIHTGGPVRYTF.